The 25 T cell receptor beta chains below come from one sample, sequenced in a study of T-cell reconstitution after alpha-beta-depleted transplantation in children. Preparation of the TCRbeta library was carried out with unique molecular identifiers. TCRdb re-called the PCR reads with MiXCR, one entry per CDR3 protein. The table lists fewer than 700,000 distinct CDR3 sequences, roughly 13% of them singletons. Sequencing used PBMCs, mostly from graft donor cells, obtained 360 days after TCRalphabeta/CD19-depleted stem cell transplant. The receptors originated from a male patient between 10 and 17 years old who had a stem cell transplant for acute myeloid leukemia, so the T cells may come from the graft donor.

This clonotype has ten or more counts. The chain couples TRBV29-1 to TRBJ2-5; D gene uncertain. V lost 8 bases, J lost 5 bases, and 27 bases lay in between. Germline CDR1 and CDR2: SQVTM and ANQGSEA. The CDR3 runs 16 residues. CDR3 amino acids: CSRSWFGPNGSETQYF. Written as DNA, the CDR3 is TGCAGCCGGAGTTGGTTTGGACCCAATGGGTCGGAGACCCAGTACTTC.

The chain employs TRBV29-1 and TRBJ2-1; D may match TRBD1 or TRBD2 (5 bases each). Trimming cost V 7 bases and J 8 bases, with 24 bases left between them. The CDR3 covers 15 residues. CDR1 is SQVTM, CDR2 ANQGSEA, per germline. CDR3: CSGCLSRGVGHEQFF. CDR3 DNA sequence: TGCAGCGGTTGTCTCTCCCGAGGGGTAGGACATGAGCAGTTCTTC.

In this sample, this clonotype turned up many times. V and J are TRBV7-3 and TRBJ2-1, with TRBD2 as a possible D gene (6 bases). Germline V gives CDR1 SGHTA, CDR2 FQGTGA. V gave up 0 bases and J gave up 4 bases, with 19 bases separating them. CDR3 length equals 18 residues. The CDR3 region has the DNA TGTGCCAGCAGCTTAACGGAGGGCAAGCGCCTGGGGTACAATGAGCAGTTCTTC. Protein product: CASSLTEGKRLGYNEQFF.

This clonotype has only a few counts. V usage is TRBV5-5 and J usage is TRBJ2-4, with D unclear. Trimming shortened V by 3 bases and J by 2 bases, and 18 bases separated the two germline ends. The CDR3 extends over 17 amino acids. Germline lookup yields CDR1 SGHKS and CDR2 YYEKEE (reference sequence). As DNA, the CDR3 is TGTGCCAGCAGCTGGCCGCAAGTTGAGGTAACCAAAAACATTCAGTACTTC. Translation gives CASSWPQVEVTKNIQYF.

This clonotype was seen only a few times. The chain is built from TRBV7-9 and TRBJ2-7; 7 nucleotides line up with TRBD2. The length of the CDR3 is 17 residues. After removal of 5 bases from V and 3 bases from J, the junction contained 16 bases not matched to a gene. CDR1 is SEHNR and CDR2 is FQNEAQ in the germline V gene (reference sequence). CDR3 DNA sequence: TGTGCCAGCAGCGACCGCCTTGGCCTAGCGGCCTACTACGAGCAGTACTTC. Protein: CASSDRLGLAAYYEQYF.

This clonotype was counted at least ten times. This chain links TRBV29-1 with TRBJ2-1; D may be TRBD1 or TRBD2 (5 bases each). Germline V lookup: CDR1 SQVTM, CDR2 ANQGSEA. V lost 7 bases and J 9 bases, leaving 16 bases between the germline ends. This CDR3 has 12 amino acids. The CDR3: CSATGAGTEQFF. CDR3 in DNA: TGCAGCGCCACCGGTGCAGGGACTGAGCAGTTCTTC.

This clonotype was seen just once. A much larger clone sits a single nucleotide away, making a read error possible. The chain has TRBV12-3 or TRBV12-4 and TRBJ2-1, with D possibly TRBD2 on 6 matching bases. The CDR3 runs to 16 residues. CDR3 in DNA: TGTGCCAGCAGATTAGGAGCGGGCCTCTCCTACAATGAGCAGTTCTTC. Protein sequence: CASRLGAGLSYNEQFF.

The rearrangement joins TRBV5-1 to TRBJ2-3, with 7 nucleotides matching TRBD2. The CDR3 runs 14 residues. Germline V gene lookup returns CDR1 SGHRS and CDR2 YFSETQ. The junction had 7 bases not matched to a gene; V was cut back by 4 bases and J by 5 bases. The CDR3 reads CASSPKSSGDTQYF. The CDR3 coding sequence is TGCGCCAGCAGCCCGAAATCTAGCGGAGATACGCAGTATTTT.

CDR3 nucleotide sequence: TGTGCCAGTAGTCCTCCGGGACTAGCGGCCCACAATGAGCAGTTCTTC. Translation gives CASSPPGLAAHNEQFF. The chain recombines TRBV19 with TRBJ2-1; TRBD2 aligns across 11 bases. The ends lost 5 bases at V and 5 bases at J; junction bases unmatched: 8. CDR1 and CDR2 from the germline V gene are LNHDA and SQIVND (reference sequence). This CDR3 spans 16 amino acids.

The DNA for the CDR3 is TGTGCCAGCAGCCGGACTAGCGGGGTTACCTACAATGAGCAGTTCTTC. Translation gives CASSRTSGVTYNEQFF. This rearrangement joins TRBV5-5 to TRBJ2-1; 12 positions match TRBD2. Trimming cost V 4 bases and J 2 bases; bases outside gene matches: 4. The CDR3 covers 16 residues. Germline values: CDR1 SGHKS, CDR2 YYEKEE (reference sequence).

This clonotype was observed a handful of times. The chain links TRBV7-2 to TRBJ1-2, with TRBD1 matching 7 bases. This CDR3 has 13 residues. In germline, CDR1 is SGHTA, CDR2 FQGNSA. V was pared by 5 bases and J by 7 bases, with 7 bases of the junction left unmatched. Here the CDR3 reads CASSRQGLGGYTF. The CDR3, as DNA: TGTGCCAGCAGCAGACAGGGACTTGGTGGCTACACCTTC.

This chain joins TRBV4-3 and TRBJ2-1, with D hard to call. The CDR3 consists of 16 residues. CDR1 and CDR2 from the germline V gene are LGHNA and YSLEER. Trimming shortened V by 0 bases and J by 0 bases, and 9 bases separated the two germline ends. Written as DNA, the CDR3 is TGCGCCAGCAGCCAAGATCTACGGAGCTCCTACAATGAGCAGTTCTTC. Encoded protein: CASSQDLRSSYNEQFF.

This clonotype has ten or more counts. This chain links TRBV7-8 with TRBJ2-1; 11 bases match TRBD1. The CDR3 has 16 amino acids. Germline V lookup: CDR1 SGHVS, CDR2 FQNEAQ. Unmatched junction bases numbered 8, after V lost 4 bases and J lost 6 bases. CDR3 sequence reads: CASSYLSGTGGNEQFF. As DNA, the CDR3 is TGTGCCAGCAGCTACCTAAGCGGGACAGGGGGCAATGAGCAGTTCTTC.

This clonotype has at least ten counts. The rearrangement uses TRBV29-1 and TRBJ1-1, with a tentative D call TRBD1 (6 bases). Germline V lookup: CDR1 SQVTM, CDR2 ANQGSEA. This CDR3 comprises 12 residues. Trimming removed 7 bases at V and 3 bases at J, with 12 bases between. The CDR3 DNA is TGCAGCGCCGGGACAAGGCACACTGAAGCTTTCTTT. This sequence encodes CSAGTRHTEAFF.

The rearrangement joins TRBV19 to TRBJ2-2; D gene unclear. The V end was cut by 6 bases, the J end by 3 bases, with 11 bases between. Germline V gives CDR1 LNHDA, CDR2 SQIVND (reference sequence). This CDR3 spans 14 amino acids. The CDR3: CASRTIFYTGELFF. CDR3 nucleotide sequence: TGTGCCAGTAGGACGATCTTTTACACCGGGGAGCTGTTTTTT.

This clonotype was seen repeatedly, ten times or more. CDR3 sequence: CASRGAGLLTDTQYF. CDR3 bases: TGCGCCAGCAGGGGAGCGGGCCTCCTCACAGATACGCAGTATTTT. The chain recombines TRBV5-1 with TRBJ2-3; D is perhaps TRBD2 (6 bases). Germline V gives CDR1 SGHRS, CDR2 YFSETQ. CDR3 length: 15 residues. Trimming shortened V by 5 bases and J by 2 bases, and 15 bases separated the two germline ends.

In this sample, this clonotype turned up many times. The chain carries TRBV28 and TRBJ2-3, with D unclear. The CDR3 has 13 residues. The V and J ends lost 5 bases and 5 bases respectively, with 11 bases between them. Germline V gene lookup returns CDR1 MDHEN and CDR2 SYDVKM. The chain's CDR3 is CASSRKSGDTQYF. For the CDR3, the DNA is TGTGCCAGCAGTCGCAAATCGGGAGATACGCAGTATTTT.

This clonotype was seen a few times. The chain joins TRBV15 to TRBJ2-2; TRBD2 matches 10 bases. V lost 0 bases and J lost 1; bases outside the gene matches: 14. CDR3 length: 21 amino acids. The germline V gene encodes CDR1 LNHNV and CDR2 YYDKDF (reference sequence). The CDR3 DNA is TGTGCCACCAGCAGAGACCGCCTCTGGGAGCGGGAGGGGGGGAACACCGGGGAGCTGTTTTTT. It is translated as CATSRDRLWEREGGNTGELFF.

In this sample, this clonotype turned up many times. The chain is built from TRBV28 and TRBJ2-1; D gene ambiguous. V was trimmed by 3 bases and J by 7 bases, leaving 4 bases between them. This CDR3 spans 11 amino acids. Germline V gives CDR1 MDHEN, CDR2 SYDVKM. Written as DNA, the CDR3 is TGTGCCAGCAGTTTCGTGAATGAGCAGTTCTTC. It yields the protein CASSFVNEQFF.

V usage is TRBV11-1 and J usage is TRBJ2-2; possibly TRBD2 for D (5 bases). Germline V lookup: CDR1 SGHAT, CDR2 FQDESV (reference sequence). The CDR3 contains 16 residues. Trimming removed 5 bases from V and 4 bases from J, with 17 bases in between. The CDR3 spells CASSPGLLPGTGELFF. As DNA, the CDR3 is TGTGCCAGCAGCCCAGGACTGCTACCGGGCACCGGGGAGCTGTTTTTT.

V is TRBV6-2 or TRBV6-3 and J is TRBJ2-1; D not certain. CDR3 length: 13 residues. Between the trimmed V and J ends, which lost 7 bases and 3 bases, there was a span of 10 bases. Germline V CDR1 and CDR2: MNHEY, SVGEGT. The CDR3: CASMPRVYNEQFF. DNA of the CDR3: TGTGCCAGCATGCCGCGAGTCTACAATGAGCAGTTCTTC.

A word on this clonotype: This may be a read error: a much more frequent sequence differs by one nucleotide. No conserved phenylalanine or tryptophan is present at the end of the CDR3, so a read error is the likely explanation. J is TRBJ2-7 and V is TRBV25-1; D remains unclear. V shed 1 base and J shed 3 bases, with 4 bases lying between them. CDR3 length: 12 residues. Germline loops: CDR1 MGHDK, CDR2 SYGVNS. For the CDR3, the DNA is TGTGCCAGCAGTGAATCGGTCTACGAGCAGTACTCC. It specifies CASSESVYEQYS.

The CDR3, as DNA: TGTGCCAGCAGTTTAGCGGGATATAGAGATACGCAGTATTTT. Amino acid sequence: CASSLAGYRDTQYF. V is TRBV6-5 and J is TRBJ2-3; TRBD2 agrees at 8 bases. Germline assignment: CDR1 MNHEY and CDR2 SVGAGI. J lost 5 bases, V lost 4 bases, and 5 bases had no gene match. This CDR3 spans 14 amino acids.

In its sample, this clonotype was seen a few times. J is TRBJ2-3 and V is TRBV14; 9 nucleotides agree with TRBD2. The CDR3 sequence is 17 residues long. Unmatched junction bases numbered 8, after V lost 1 base and J lost 3 bases. Germline lookup yields CDR1 SGHDN and CDR2 FVKESK. The CDR3 DNA reads as TGTGCCAGCAGCCAAGTGGTAGCGGGAGTACGAACAGATACGCAGTATTTT. This sequence encodes CASSQVVAGVRTDTQYF.

This clonotype was counted many times. The V and J genes are TRBV5-1 and TRBJ2-7; D is unresolved. V was trimmed by 0 bases and J by 5 bases, leaving 12 bases between them. The CDR3 sequence is 14 residues long. The germline V gene encodes CDR1 SGHRS and CDR2 YFSETQ. The CDR3 reads CASSLGLYSHEQYF. As DNA, the CDR3 is TGCGCCAGCAGCTTGGGGTTGTATTCCCACGAGCAGTACTTC. Full variable domain (remainder filled in from reference TRBV5-1 and TRBJ2-7): KAGVTQTPRYLIKTRGQQVTLSCSPISGHRSVSWYQQTPGQGLQFLFEYFSETQRNKGNFPGRFSGRQFSNSRSEMNVSTLELGDSALYLCASSLGLYSHEQYFGPGTRLTVT.